This entry features one T cell receptor (beta chain) sequence. The antigen remains undetermined. The identical CDR3 is also encoded by other nucleotide sequences in the sample. Using immunoSEQ multiplex PCR, the repertoire was profiled, and TCRdb retains in-frame clones only, with some absent. There are 60,000 to 95,000 clones in the sample; around 87% occur only once, and roughly 18% lies in the top ten. The entry originates in a study of T cell responses to AZD1222 COVID-19 vaccine. Overall study findings and caveats: AZD1222 recipients seropositive at baseline numbered only 6 or 7. After the peak T cell response, and only then, were repertoires sampled. Reportedly, nearly half of unique spike TCRs recognized epitopes outside B.1.351/B.1.1.7 mutations. It should be noted that donors were predominantly white British and more often female, and clonal diversity was possibly underestimated.

Per the germline V gene, CDR1 is KGHSH and CDR2 is LQKENI. This CDR3 spans 14 amino acids. The V end was cut by 1 base, the J end by 3 bases, with 9 bases between. This TCR came from an adult who received the AZD1222 COVID-19 vaccine. The chain uses TRBV18 and TRBJ1-1; no definite D call. The specimen was peripheral blood, collected 28 days after the second AZD1222 dose. Here the CDR3 DNA reads TGTGCCAGCTCACCACTTGGGGTGGACACTGAAGCTTTCTTT. It translates to CASSPLGVDTEAFF.